The 32 T cell receptor beta chains in this list originate from one sample, sequenced in a study of control samples from healthy donors and cancer patients. This table comes from immunoSEQ multiplex PCR, and its TCRdb copy is limited to in-frame clones, with some not included. Of 160,000 or so clones in the sample, over 85% were seen once. Sample: blood. These receptors were obtained from a man aged 50-60 years in good health.

The CDR3 reads CAIIREMNTEAFF. CDR3 coding DNA: TGTGCCATCATTCGGGAGATGAACACTGAAGCTTTCTTT. The V call is TRBV10-3, the J call TRBJ1-1; D is unclear. Between the trimmed V and J ends, which lost 7 bases and 0 bases, there was a span of 9 bases. The CDR3 extends over 13 amino acids. Germline assignment: CDR1 ENHRY and CDR2 SYGVKD.

As DNA, the CDR3 is TGCAGTGCTAGTAGGTCCATAAATGAAAAACTGTTTTTT. This gives the protein CSASRSINEKLFF. This chain joins TRBV20-1 and TRBJ1-4; D is unclear. The CDR3 has 13 residues. Germline V lookup: CDR1 DFQATT, CDR2 SNEGSKA (reference sequence). V lost 3 bases and J 5 bases, leaving 10 bases between the germline ends.

This sequence joins TRBV27 and TRBJ1-5; 9 nucleotides agree with TRBD1. V shed 6 bases and J 0 bases; nucleotides not matched to a gene: 9. The CDR3 covers 17 residues. The germline V gene has CDR1 MNHEY and CDR2 SMNVEV (reference sequence). CDR3 coding DNA: TGTGCCAGCAGGGGGACAGGGCACCTCATTAGCAATCAGCCCCAGCATTTT. Translation: CASRGTGHLISNQPQHF.

The chain combines TRBV27 with TRBJ2-1; 14 positions agree with TRBD2. Per the germline V gene, CDR1 is MNHEY and CDR2 is SMNVEV (reference sequence). J gave up 0 bases and V 8 bases, and 3 bases lay outside the gene matches. The CDR3 is made up of 16 amino acids. CDR3 coding DNA: TGTGCCAGCGGACTAGCGGGGGGTAACTCCTACAATGAGCAGTTCTTC. Protein: CASGLAGGNSYNEQFF.

The chain joins TRBV4-2 to TRBJ1-2, with 8 bases matching TRBD1. J lost 7 bases, V lost 0 bases, and 7 bases had no gene match. The CDR3 is made up of 15 amino acids. Per the germline V gene, CDR1 is LGHNA and CDR2 is YNFKEQ. DNA for the CDR3: TGTGCCAGCAGCCAAGAGAGGCAGGGGGCGCTTGGCTACACCTTC. This sequence encodes CASSQERQGALGYTF.

This clone was detected only once. The J gene is TRBJ2-2, the V gene TRBV7-9; D gene unclear. The CDR3 spans 14 residues. The V end was cut by 5 bases, the J end by 5 bases, with 12 bases between. Germline V gene data show CDR1 as SEHNR and CDR2 as FQNEAQ (reference sequence). The CDR3 DNA reads as TGTGCCAGCAGCCCCCCCCCGAGGACCGGGGAGCTGTTTTTT. This encodes CASSPPPRTGELFF.

V is TRBV5-1 and J is TRBJ1-4; no reliable D call. The CDR3 is 16 residues long. V dropped 1 base and J dropped 3 bases, with 13 bases sitting between them. The germline V gene encodes CDR1 SGHRS and CDR2 YFSETQ. In nucleotides, the CDR3 is TGCGCCAGCAGCTTGTCCGGTGGCGGAGCTAATGAAAAACTGTTTTTT. Translated, it gives CASSLSGGGANEKLFF.

This chain connects TRBV7-6 to TRBJ1-3, with TRBD1 matching 9 bases. V shed 5 bases and J 2 bases; nucleotides not matched to a gene: 10. CDR1 SGHVS and CDR2 FNYEAQ come from the germline V gene. The CDR3 has 17 residues. CDR3 sequence (DNA): TGTGCCAGCAGCCCGGGACAGGGCGTTTATCCTGGAAACACCATATATTTT. This translates into CASSPGQGVYPGNTIYF. The full variable domain, completed using reference TRBV7-6 and TRBJ1-3, is GAGVSQSPRYKVTKRGQDVALRCDPISGHVSLYWYRQALGQGPEFLTYFNYEAQQDKSGLPNDRFSAERPEGSISTLTIQRTEQRDSAMYRCASSPGQGVYPGNTIYFGEGSWLTVV.

CDR3 sequence (DNA): TGCGCCAGCAGCCAAGACGGGGGGCCGGGGCGGCCCCAGCATTTT. It encodes CASSQDGGPGRPQHF. V and J are TRBV4-1 and TRBJ1-5; weak D call: TRBD1 (6 bases). V was trimmed by 0 bases and J by 9 bases, leaving 15 bases between them. The CDR3 covers 15 residues. Germline values: CDR1 MGHRA, CDR2 YSYEKL.

The chain carries TRBV30 and TRBJ2-1; D is unresolved. V shed 4 bases and J shed 3 bases, with 10 bases lying between them. The V gene's germline CDR1 is GTSNPN and CDR2 SVGIG (reference sequence). CDR3 length: 13 amino acids. DNA for the CDR3: TGTGCCTGGAAAAGCGATAACTACAATGAGCAGTTCTTC. Protein sequence: CAWKSDNYNEQFF.

The count of this clone is one. CDR3 residues: CASSPLPIAGETYEQYF. The CDR3 nucleotides are TGTGCCAGCTCACCACTGCCGATAGCGGGAGAAACCTACGAGCAGTACTTC. The rearrangement uses TRBV18 and TRBJ2-7; 9 bases are a match to TRBD2. Looked up from germline, CDR1 is KGHSH and CDR2 is LQKENI. V dropped 1 base and J dropped 2; count of bases not matched to a gene: 9. This CDR3 is built from 17 residues. Looking up the rest from reference TRBV18 and TRBJ2-7 gives the full variable domain: NAGVMQNPRHLVRRRGQEARLRCSPMKGHSHVYWYRQLPEEGLKFMVYLQKENIIDESGMPKERFSAEFPKEGPSILRIQQVVRGDSAAYFCASSPLPIAGETYEQYFGPGTRLTVT.

This chain joins TRBV3-1 (or the pseudogene TRBV3-2) and TRBJ2-3; 9 bases are shared with TRBD1. CDR3 length: 15 amino acids. V gave up 7 bases and J gave up 3 bases; unmatched junction bases: 8. Germline CDR1 LGHDT, CDR2 YNNKEL (reference sequence). CDR3 region: CASMDRGVITDTQYF. As DNA, the CDR3 is TGTGCCAGCATGGACAGGGGAGTGATAACAGATACGCAGTATTTT.

This clone is a singleton in its sample. V gene TRBV20-1 combines with J gene TRBJ1-1; D not resolved. CDR3 size: 11 residues. Germline loops: CDR1 DFQATT, CDR2 SNEGSKA (reference sequence). The V end was cut by 3 bases, the J end by 3 bases, with 5 bases between. The CDR3 DNA sequence: TGCAGTGCTAGGTGGGACACTGAAGCTTTCTTT. Translating gives CSARWDTEAFF.

Points on this clone: Other DNA sequences in this sample translate to the same CDR3. The gene calls are TRBV28 and TRBJ2-1; TRBD2 matches 10 bases. V gave up 5 bases and J gave up 7 bases; unmatched junction bases: 11. The CDR3 sequence is 16 residues long. Germline CDR1 is MDHEN and CDR2 is SYDVKM. The CDR3 bases are TGTGCCAGCAGTCCCGCCCTAGCGGGAGTTCGGAATGAGCAGTTCTTC. It is translated as CASSPALAGVRNEQFF.

The chain links TRBV28 to TRBJ1-5; TRBD1 agrees at 7 bases. This CDR3 has 14 amino acids. V was pared by 0 bases and J by 6 bases, with 2 bases of the junction left unmatched. CDR1 is MDHEN and CDR2 is SYDVKM in the germline V gene. The CDR3 sequence: CASSLWAGGQPQHF. The CDR3, as DNA: TGTGCCAGCAGTTTATGGGCAGGGGGTCAGCCCCAGCATTTT.

This chain links TRBV23-1 with TRBJ1-1, with 7 bases aligning to TRBD1. TRBV23-1 is given ORF status, its function remaining uncertain. The ends lost 3 bases at V and 13 bases at J; junction bases unmatched: 5. The CDR3 length is 11 residues. This CDR3 is CASSQTQGDFF. The CDR3 DNA reads as TGCGCCAGCAGTCAGACCCAGGGGGATTTCTTT.

The chain combines TRBV5-6 with TRBJ2-5; no clear D gene. V lost 0 bases to trimming and J lost 7 bases, with 4 bases between them. The germline V gene has CDR1 SGHDT and CDR2 YYEEEE. The CDR3 loop spans 11 amino acids. The CDR3 DNA reads TGTGCCAGCAGCTTGGGGGGGACCCAGTACTTC. This encodes CASSLGGTQYF.

The chain is built from TRBV9 and TRBJ1-5; D ambiguous. Germline CDR1 and CDR2: SGDLS and YYNGEE. There are 15 residues in the CDR3. V lost 0 bases, J lost 5 bases, and 12 bases lay in between. CDR3 nucleotide sequence: TGTGCCAGCAGCGTAGCCCCTACTAAGGATCAGCCCCAGCATTTT. Amino acid sequence: CASSVAPTKDQPQHF.

This chain uses TRBV9 with TRBJ2-7; D remains ambiguous. V was shortened by 5 bases and J by 3 bases, with 18 bases between the two germline ends. This CDR3 contains 15 residues. Germline V gene data show CDR1 as SGDLS and CDR2 as YYNGEE. CDR3 loop: CASSRLSAPYYEQYF. DNA of the CDR3: TGTGCCAGCAGTCGCCTCAGCGCACCTTACTACGAGCAGTACTTC.

This sequence joins TRBV5-8 and TRBJ2-3; TRBD2 matches at 9 bases. CDR1 is SGHTS, CDR2 YDEGEE, per germline. The V segment lost 10 bases and the J segment 4 bases; nucleotides outside the gene matches: 25. This CDR3 is 19 amino acids long. The CDR3 DNA reads TGTGCCGCGAAAACAGTAAGCAGCGGTATAGCGGGAGTGGCAGATACGCAGTATTTT. As protein: CAAKTVSSGIAGVADTQYF. The full variable domain, its missing parts supplied by reference TRBV5-8 and TRBJ2-3, is EAGVTQSPTHLIKTRGQQATLRCSPISGHTSVYWYQQALGLGLQFLLWYDEGEERNRGNFPPRFSGRQFPNYSSELNVNALELEDSALYLCAAKTVSSGIAGVADTQYFGPGTRLTVL.

This chain links TRBV27 with TRBJ2-1, with 11 bases identical to TRBD2. After removal of 10 bases from V and 3 bases from J, the junction contained 5 bases not matched to a gene. The germline CDR1 and CDR2 sequences are MNHEY and SMNVEV (reference sequence). This CDR3 contains 14 residues. The CDR3 bases are TGTGCCATCCGAGGGACTAGCGGCTACAATGAGCAGTTCTTC. The encoded protein is CAIRGTSGYNEQFF.

A word on this clone: This same CDR3 is encoded by further DNA sequences in the sample. The chain couples TRBV12-3 or TRBV12-4 to TRBJ2-3, with D maybe TRBD2 (6 bases). V was trimmed by 3 bases and J by 5 bases, leaving 6 bases between them. This CDR3 contains 12 residues. As DNA, the CDR3 is TGTGCCAGCAGTTTGGGGGGAGATACGCAGTATTTT. The encoded protein is CASSLGGDTQYF.

The rearrangement joins TRBV6-2 or TRBV6-3 to TRBJ2-6; TRBD1 might be the D (5 bases). CDR1 MNHEY and CDR2 SVGEGT come from the germline V gene. This CDR3 is 15 amino acids long. Between the trimmed V and J ends, which lost 2 bases and 2 bases, there was a span of 7 bases. CDR3 in DNA: TGTGCCAGCAGTTACGTCAGGGCTGGGGCCAACGTCCTGACTTTC. It translates to CASSYVRAGANVLTF.

The sample holds one count of this clone. The chain employs TRBV11-2 and TRBJ2-5, with 9 nucleotides matching TRBD2. Germline V gene lookup returns CDR1 SGHAT and CDR2 FQNNGV. The CDR3 totals 15 residues. Losses at the gene ends were 5 bases for V and 5 bases for J; bases not matched to a gene: 9. The CDR3 region has the DNA TGTGCCAGCAGCACTAGGACTAGCGTCGAGGAGACCCAGTACTTC. Translation gives CASSTRTSVEETQYF. Full variable domain (outside the CDR3, taken from reference TRBV11-2 and TRBJ2-5): EAGVAQSPRYKIIEKRQSVAFWCNPISGHATLYWYQQILGQGPKLLIQFQNNGVVDDSQLPKDRFSAERLKGVDSTLKIQPAKLEDSAVYLCASSTRTSVEETQYFGPGTRLLVL.

The V gene is TRBV28, the J gene TRBJ1-5; D call uncertain. CDR1 is MDHEN, CDR2 SYDVKM, per germline. With 5 bases removed from V and 6 bases from J, the gap between germline ends came to 14 bases. This CDR3 has 14 amino acids. The CDR3 region has the DNA TGTGCCAGCAGTCCGTTCGCGGTAACTCAGCCCCAGCATTTT. This translates into CASSPFAVTQPQHF.

The chain links TRBV15 to TRBJ2-5; D perhaps matches TRBD1 (6 bases). V was pared by 0 bases and J by 2 bases, with 13 bases between. Germline V gene data show CDR1 as LNHNV and CDR2 as YYDKDF (reference sequence). The CDR3 runs to 16 residues. CDR3 DNA: TGTGCCACCAGCAGAGATCCTGGTACAGGGCAAGAGACCCAGTACTTC. It codes for CATSRDPGTGQETQYF.

The V gene is TRBV28, the J gene TRBJ1-2, with TRBD1 matching over 12 bases. After removal of 10 bases from V and 3 bases from J, the junction contained 9 bases not matched to a gene. CDR3 length: 15 amino acids. From germline, CDR1 is MDHEN and CDR2 SYDVKM. The CDR3 nucleotides read TGTGCCATAAAGGGGACAGGGGGCGCGGACTATGGCTACACCTTC. The encoded protein is CAIKGTGGADYGYTF.

Points on this clone: The junction departs from germline at one end; a sequencing error may be responsible. The J gene is TRBJ2-1, the V gene TRBV12-3 or TRBV12-4, with 7 bases aligning to TRBD2. The CDR3 is 13 residues long. The CDR3 sequence: CASSPSLAGVDVF. The DNA of the CDR3 is TGTGCCAGCAGTCCGTCTCTGGCGGGGGTCGACGTCTTC.

J is TRBJ2-7 and V is TRBV5-1; 11 bases are shared with TRBD2. The germline V gene encodes CDR1 SGHRS and CDR2 YFSETQ. This CDR3 region has 23 residues. Trimming at V came to 0 bases and at J to 7 bases, leaving 30 bases not matched to a gene. The CDR3, as DNA: TGCGCCAGCAGCTTGGTTGGCGATTCGAAAGGTCTAGCGGGAGGTAGTCGATCGGGGGAGCAGTACTTC. Protein sequence: CASSLVGDSKGLAGGSRSGEQYF.

The rearrangement links TRBV6-5 to TRBJ1-2; 10 nucleotides line up with TRBD1. The V segment lost 2 bases and the J segment 2 bases; nucleotides outside the gene matches: 5. CDR1 and CDR2 (germline): MNHEY, SVGAGI. This CDR3 is 16 amino acids long. The CDR3 DNA is TGTGCCAGCAGTTACACCGGGACAGGGGCCAACTATGGCTACACCTTC. Its protein is CASSYTGTGANYGYTF.

The chain uses TRBV25-1 and TRBJ1-1; TRBD1 matches at 7 bases. The V gene end was trimmed by 4 bases and the J gene end by 7 bases; junction bases not matched to a gene: 12. The CDR3 consists of 15 residues. Germline CDR1 reads MGHDK; CDR2 reads SYGVNS. The CDR3 DNA sequence: TGTGCCAGCAGTGTCCCGGGACAGAGTCCCGATGAAGCTTTCTTT. This codes for CASSVPGQSPDEAFF.

Here the CDR3 DNA reads TGTGCCATCAGCGAGCTCCTGGACAGGGCTGGGAGAGGGGGCCTCACAGATACGCAGTATTTT. It encodes CAISELLDRAGRGGLTDTQYF. This chain connects TRBV10-3 to TRBJ2-3; the match to TRBD1 covers 8 bases. CDR3 length: 21 residues. J gave up 2 bases and V 6 bases, and 25 bases lay outside the gene matches. Germline CDR1 ENHRY, CDR2 SYGVKD.